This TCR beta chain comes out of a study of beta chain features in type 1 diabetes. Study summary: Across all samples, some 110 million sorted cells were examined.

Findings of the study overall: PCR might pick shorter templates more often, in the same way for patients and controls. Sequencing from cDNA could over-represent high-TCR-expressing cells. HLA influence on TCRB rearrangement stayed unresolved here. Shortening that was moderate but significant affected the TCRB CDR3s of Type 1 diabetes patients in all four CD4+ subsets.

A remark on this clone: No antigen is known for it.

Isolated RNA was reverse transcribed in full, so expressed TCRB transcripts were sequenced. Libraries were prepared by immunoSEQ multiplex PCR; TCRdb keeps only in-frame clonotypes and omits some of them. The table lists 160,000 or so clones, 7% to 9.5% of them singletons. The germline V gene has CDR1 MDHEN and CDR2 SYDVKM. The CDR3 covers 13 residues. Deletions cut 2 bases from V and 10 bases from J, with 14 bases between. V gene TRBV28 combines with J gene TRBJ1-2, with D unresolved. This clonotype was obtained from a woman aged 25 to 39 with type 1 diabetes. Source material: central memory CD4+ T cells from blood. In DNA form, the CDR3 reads TGTGCCAGCAGTTTAGAAGTCCGAGGTTTCTACACCTTC. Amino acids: CASSLEVRGFYTF.